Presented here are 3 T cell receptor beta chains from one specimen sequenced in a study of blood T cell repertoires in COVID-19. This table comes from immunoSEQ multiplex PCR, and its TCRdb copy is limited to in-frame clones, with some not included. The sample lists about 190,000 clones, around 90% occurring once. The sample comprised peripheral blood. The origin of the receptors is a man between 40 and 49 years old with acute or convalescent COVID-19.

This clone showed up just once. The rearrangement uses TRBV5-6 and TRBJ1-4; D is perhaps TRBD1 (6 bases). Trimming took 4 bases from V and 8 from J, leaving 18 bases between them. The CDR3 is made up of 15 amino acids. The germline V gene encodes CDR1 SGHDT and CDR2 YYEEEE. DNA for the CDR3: TGTGCCAGCAGCAAAGGGACACCTCGAGGGGAAAAACTGTTTTTT. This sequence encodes CASSKGTPRGEKLFF.

The CDR3 nucleotides read TGTGCCAGCAGTCTCTTCCCGGCACAGGGAGAAGAGACCCAGTACTTC. Translation: CASSLFPAQGEETQYF. The chain uses TRBV27 and TRBJ2-5; D might be TRBD1 (6 bases). This CDR3 region has 16 residues. Germline CDR1 MNHEY, CDR2 SMNVEV (reference sequence). The V and J ends lost 5 bases and 3 bases respectively, with 19 bases between them.

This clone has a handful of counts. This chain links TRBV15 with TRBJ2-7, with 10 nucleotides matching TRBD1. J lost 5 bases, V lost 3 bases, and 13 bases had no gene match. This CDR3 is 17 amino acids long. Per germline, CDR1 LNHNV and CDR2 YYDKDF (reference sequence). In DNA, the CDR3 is TGTGCCACCAGCAGTGGGGCCGGGACAGGGGACATCCACGAGCAGTACTTC. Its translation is CATSSGAGTGDIHEQYF.